Below, 31 T cell receptor beta chains from the same sample are listed, as sequenced in a study of blood T cell repertoires in COVID-19. The repertoire was sequenced with immunoSEQ multiplex PCR; TCRdb's copy has only in-frame clones and lacks some. The repertoire has about 98,000 clones, around 82% of them found once; the top ten carry about a tenth. Sequencing used peripheral blood. These TCRs come from an older man with active or convalescent COVID-19.

This sequence joins TRBV2 and TRBJ2-3, with 11 positions matching TRBD1. CDR3 length equals 15 residues. The germline gives CDR1 SNHLY, CDR2 FYNNEI. With V trimmed by 6 bases and J by 4 bases, 6 bases remained unmatched. The CDR3 sequence: CASSPGQGAPDTQYF. The CDR3 coding sequence is TGTGCCAGCAGCCCCGGACAGGGGGCACCAGATACGCAGTATTTT.

The chain combines TRBV25-1 with TRBJ1-5, with TRBD1 identical over 8 bases. CDR1 and CDR2 from the germline V gene are MGHDK and SYGVNS. CDR3 length equals 13 residues. V lost 6 bases, J lost 4 bases, and 2 bases stayed unmatched. The CDR3 DNA is TGTGCCAGCAGAGGGACAGGTAATCAGCCCCAGCATTTT. Translation: CASRGTGNQPQHF.

There are a few counts of this clone. This chain uses TRBV12-5 with TRBJ1-5, with D unclear. V was shortened by 1 base and J by 2 bases, with 6 bases between the two germline ends. This CDR3 contains 14 residues. In germline, CDR1 is LGHNT, CDR2 FRNRAP. Here the CDR3 DNA reads TGTGCTAGTGGTTTGGGAGAACGCAATCAGCCCCAGCATTTT. Amino acid sequence: CASGLGERNQPQHF.

The V gene is TRBV5-5, the J gene TRBJ2-1; 10 bases fit TRBD1. There are 16 residues in the CDR3. Germline V lookup: CDR1 SGHKS, CDR2 YYEKEE (reference sequence). The V and J ends lost 0 bases and 6 bases, in that order; junction bases with no gene match: 6. The CDR3 DNA reads TGTGCCAGCAGCTTGGTTCGGACAGGGGGTGGCAATGAGCAGTTCTTC. Protein sequence: CASSLVRTGGGNEQFF.

This sequence joins TRBV3-1 (or the pseudogene TRBV3-2) and TRBJ2-3; D remains ambiguous. V lost 4 bases, J lost 3 bases, and 11 bases lay in between. CDR1 is LGHDT, CDR2 YNNKEL, per germline (reference sequence). This CDR3 has 14 residues. The CDR3 coding sequence is TGTGCCAGCAGCCTCCCAAGCAGGACAGATACGCAGTATTTT. Residues: CASSLPSRTDTQYF.

V usage is TRBV10-3 and J usage is TRBJ1-2; weak D call: TRBD1 (5 bases). Trimming removed 7 bases at V and 4 bases at J, with 19 bases between. CDR3 length: 15 amino acids. The germline CDR1 and CDR2 sequences are ENHRY and SYGVKD. The CDR3 DNA reads as TGTGCCATCACCACAGAGGCAGGGTCTGCCTATGGCTACACCTTC. Translating gives CAITTEAGSAYGYTF.

This sequence joins TRBV27 and TRBJ1-2, with 7 positions matching TRBD1. The length of the CDR3 is 16 residues. CDR1 and CDR2 (germline): MNHEY, SMNVEV (reference sequence). Trimming removed 5 bases from V and 5 bases from J; junction bases left unmatched: 14. Here the CDR3 DNA reads TGTGCCAGCAGTGCGAAGGGACAGCTCATTGGATATGGCTACACCTTC. Protein product: CASSAKGQLIGYGYTF.

Only a few counts were recorded for this clone. The chain is built from TRBV3-1 (or the pseudogene TRBV3-2) and TRBJ2-7, with 7 bases matching TRBD1. Germline CDR1 and CDR2: LGHDT and YNNKEL (reference sequence). The CDR3 length is 13 residues. The V gene end was trimmed by 8 bases and the J gene end by 3 bases; junction bases not matched to a gene: 7. The CDR3 DNA follows: TGTGCCAGCTCGAATACAGGGGACTACGAGCAGTACTTC. Protein sequence: CASSNTGDYEQYF.

The chain combines TRBV4-3 with TRBJ2-5; tentative D call: TRBD1 (7 bases). The CDR3 loop spans 16 amino acids. Germline CDR1 reads LGHNA; CDR2 reads YSLEER. V lost 4 bases to trimming and J lost 5 bases, with 20 bases between them. CDR3 sequence (DNA): TGCGCCAGCAGCCCAGGGACTCAGGGGGGAATCGAGACCCAGTACTTC. This gives the protein CASSPGTQGGIETQYF.

The genes are TRBV19 and TRBJ1-1; 8 nucleotides match TRBD1. Trimming at V came to 6 bases and at J to 4 bases, leaving 13 bases not matched to a gene. This CDR3 spans 16 amino acids. The germline V gene has CDR1 LNHDA and CDR2 SQIVND (reference sequence). Here the CDR3 DNA reads TGTGCCAGTAGCTCCGGACAGGGTGTCGGACGCACTGAAGCTTTCTTT. This encodes CASSSGQGVGRTEAFF.

This clone showed up just once. The chain is built from TRBV29-1 and TRBJ2-3; TRBD2 matches 9 bases. The CDR3 loop spans 13 amino acids. CDR1 and CDR2 from the germline V gene are SQVTM and ANQGSEA. Losses at the gene ends were 7 bases for V and 5 bases for J; bases not matched to a gene: 7. In nucleotides, the CDR3 is TGCAGCGGGGATAGCGGGGGTGTAGATACGCAGTATTTT. As protein: CSGDSGGVDTQYF.

V gene TRBV4-2 combines with J gene TRBJ2-7; the D gene is possibly TRBD1 (6 bases). Germline assignment: CDR1 LGHNA and CDR2 YNFKEQ. The V end lost 4 bases, the J end lost 0 bases, and 13 bases lay between the germline ends. The CDR3 spans 15 residues. This CDR3 reads CASSRTETSSYEQYF. CDR3 coding DNA: TGTGCCAGCAGCCGGACAGAGACGAGCTCCTACGAGCAGTACTTC.

The genes are TRBV5-5 and TRBJ2-3; D unresolved. This CDR3 is 12 amino acids long. Trimming shortened V by 1 base and J by 6 bases, and 6 bases separated the two germline ends. Germline V gives CDR1 SGHKS, CDR2 YYEKEE (reference sequence). In nucleotides, the CDR3 is TGTGCCAGCAGCTTGACTGAGGATACGCAGTATTTT. Protein: CASSLTEDTQYF.

The chain recombines TRBV5-1 with TRBJ1-1; D remains ambiguous. Trimming cost V 0 bases and J 4 bases, with 10 bases left between them. Germline V gene data show CDR1 as SGHRS and CDR2 as YFSETQ. The CDR3 is 14 amino acids. CDR3 in amino acids: CASSLAGRGTEAFF. The CDR3 region has the DNA TGCGCCAGCAGCTTGGCTGGAAGAGGCACTGAAGCTTTCTTT.

The chain joins TRBV7-3 to TRBJ2-1, with 7 bases fitting TRBD2. Germline lookup yields CDR1 SGHTA and CDR2 FQGTGA. V was clipped by 1 base and J by 4 bases; unmatched bases: 10. The CDR3 length is 17 residues. The CDR3 region has the DNA TGTGCCAGCAGCTTAAATGCGGAGCGGGGCCATTACAATGAGCAGTTCTTC. Protein product: CASSLNAERGHYNEQFF.

The chain uses TRBV18 and TRBJ2-7; TRBD1 matches at 9 bases. This CDR3 contains 15 residues. The ends lost 4 bases at V and 6 bases at J; junction bases unmatched: 10. Germline CDR1 and CDR2: KGHSH and LQKENI. The CDR3 DNA follows: TGTGCCAGCTCACTGTACCGGGACAGGGCGTTCGAGCAGTACTTC. As protein: CASSLYRDRAFEQYF.

The chain couples TRBV10-2 to TRBJ2-5; tentatively, D is TRBD2 (5 bases). The CDR3 spans 15 residues. From germline, CDR1 is WSHSY and CDR2 SAAADI. V lost 1 base to trimming and J lost 1 base, with 10 bases between them. The CDR3 here is CASSELARAQETQYF. The CDR3 DNA reads TGCGCCAGCAGTGAGTTAGCGCGAGCCCAAGAGACCCAGTACTTC.

The V gene is TRBV11-2, the J gene TRBJ2-5, with a weak D call TRBD2 (6 bases). Germline loops: CDR1 SGHAT, CDR2 FQNNGV. Deletions cut 3 bases from V and 5 bases from J, with 10 bases between. The CDR3 loop spans 13 amino acids. CDR3 DNA: TGTGCCAGCAGCTTCCGGGGGTTGGAGACCCAGTACTTC. Residues: CASSFRGLETQYF. Variable domain in full (rest from reference TRBV11-2 and TRBJ2-5): EAGVAQSPRYKIIEKRQSVAFWCNPISGHATLYWYQQILGQGPKLLIQFQNNGVVDDSQLPKDRFSAERLKGVDSTLKIQPAKLEDSAVYLCASSFRGLETQYFGPGTRLLVL.

Comments on this clone: An end of the junction differs from the germline gene, which may be a read error. The same CDR3 also results from other DNA sequences found in this sample. The chain is built from TRBV5-1 and TRBJ1-1, with 7 bases that match TRBD1. The CDR3 loop spans 14 amino acids. Germline lookup yields CDR1 SGHRS and CDR2 YFSETQ. The CDR3 DNA is TGCGCTAGCAGCCCCGGACAGGAGAACACTGAAGCTTTCTTT. Protein: CASSPGQENTEAFF.

The chain employs TRBV3-1 (or the pseudogene TRBV3-2) and TRBJ1-2; 7 positions agree with TRBD1. This CDR3 has 15 residues. Germline V CDR1 and CDR2: LGHDT, YNNKEL (reference sequence). The ends lost 4 bases at V and 4 bases at J; junction bases unmatched: 9. The CDR3 region has the DNA TGTGCCAGCAGCCCCAGGGGGATCGAAACCTATGGCTACACCTTC. The encoded protein is CASSPRGIETYGYTF.

This chain links TRBV10-2 with TRBJ1-5; D is unclear. CDR3 length: 12 amino acids. CDR1 and CDR2 from the germline V gene are WSHSY and SAAADI. Between the trimmed V and J ends, which lost 0 bases and 5 bases, there was a span of 2 bases. CDR3 loop: CASSESYQPQHF. The CDR3 DNA reads as TGCGCCAGCAGTGAGTCCTATCAGCCCCAGCATTTT.

This chain joins TRBV30 and TRBJ2-1; TRBD2 agrees at 9 bases. J gave up 15 bases and V 2 bases, and 14 bases lay outside the gene matches. This CDR3 contains 14 residues. Germline V gives CDR1 GTSNPN, CDR2 SVGIG (reference sequence). In DNA form, the CDR3 reads TGTGCCTGGAGTCCGGGAACTAGCGGGCGGCCGGGGTTCTTC. Residues: CAWSPGTSGRPGFF. The variable domain in full, completed from reference TRBV30 and TRBJ2-1, reads SQTIHQWPATLVQPVGSPLSLECTVEGTSNPNLYWYRQAAGRGLQLLFYSVGIGQISSEVPQNLSASRPQDRQFILSSKKLLLSDSGFYLCAWSPGTSGRPGFFGPGTRLTVL.

The J gene is TRBJ1-5, the V gene TRBV19; the match to TRBD1 covers 7 bases. V dropped 3 bases and J dropped 6; count of bases not matched to a gene: 5. Germline CDR1 is LNHDA and CDR2 is SQIVND (reference sequence). The CDR3 runs 14 residues. The CDR3 sequence is CASSMGTAFQPQHF. The DNA for the CDR3 is TGTGCCAGTAGTATGGGGACAGCTTTTCAGCCCCAGCATTTT.

The chain carries TRBV7-9 and TRBJ1-1; weak D call: TRBD1 (5 bases). Germline loops: CDR1 SEHNR, CDR2 FQNEAQ (reference sequence). Trimming stripped 4 bases from V and 3 bases from J, with 15 bases between. The CDR3 is 15 residues long. In DNA, the CDR3 is TGTGCCAGCAGCTCTCAGGGAGGGCGAGACACTGAAGCTTTCTTT. The encoded protein is CASSSQGGRDTEAFF.

The V call is TRBV18, the J call TRBJ1-6, with TRBD1 matching 7 bases. The germline V gene encodes CDR1 KGHSH and CDR2 LQKENI. CDR3 length: 16 residues. The V gene end was trimmed by 4 bases and the J gene end by 6 bases; junction bases not matched to a gene: 9. CDR3 in amino acids: CASSQETGSLNSPLHF. The CDR3 DNA sequence: TGTGCCAGCTCACAAGAGACAGGGTCTCTTAATTCACCCCTCCACTTT. The variable domain in full, with the rest retrieved from reference TRBV18 and TRBJ1-6, is NAGVMQNPRHLVRRRGQEARLRCSPMKGHSHVYWYRQLPEEGLKFMVYLQKENIIDESGMPKERFSAEFPKEGPSILRIQQVVRGDSAAYFCASSQETGSLNSPLHFGNGTRLTVT.

V usage is TRBV6-5 and J usage is TRBJ2-2; 8 nucleotides agree with TRBD1. The CDR3 contains 14 residues. The germline CDR1 and CDR2 sequences are MNHEY and SVGAGI. The V gene end was trimmed by 7 bases and the J gene end by 7 bases; junction bases not matched to a gene: 8. The CDR3 coding sequence is TGTGCCAGCACTCTATGGACAGGGCTCGGGGAGCTGTTTTTT. This gives the protein CASTLWTGLGELFF.

This clone was observed a handful of times. The V call is TRBV5-1, the J call TRBJ2-7; 10 bases fit TRBD1. The CDR3 sequence is 17 residues long. V lost 4 bases, J lost 4 bases, and 14 bases stayed unmatched. Per the germline V gene, CDR1 is SGHRS and CDR2 is YFSETQ. As DNA, the CDR3 is TGCGCCAGCAGCCGCGGTGGAGGGACAGGGGACTTATACGAGCAGTACTTC. Protein sequence: CASSRGGGTGDLYEQYF.

The V gene is TRBV7-9, the J gene TRBJ1-2; D is perhaps TRBD1 (5 bases). Germline assignment: CDR1 SEHNR and CDR2 FQNEAQ (reference sequence). Trimming cost V 8 bases and J 1 base, with 17 bases left between them. This CDR3 has 15 amino acids. The chain's CDR3 is CASFRAGTINYGYTF. DNA of the CDR3: TGTGCCAGCTTCCGGGCAGGGACTATTAACTATGGCTACACCTTC.

The chain is built from TRBV11-2 and TRBJ2-5; 9 positions match TRBD2. Germline V lookup: CDR1 SGHAT, CDR2 FQNNGV. The CDR3 covers 16 residues. V dropped 7 bases and J dropped 1; count of bases not matched to a gene: 10. The DNA for the CDR3 is TGTGCCAGCAACCAGGGTAGCGGGGGACTCCAAGAGACCCAGTACTTC. Its protein product is CASNQGSGGLQETQYF. Drawing the rest from reference TRBV11-2 and TRBJ2-5, the complete variable domain is EAGVAQSPRYKIIEKRQSVAFWCNPISGHATLYWYQQILGQGPKLLIQFQNNGVVDDSQLPKDRFSAERLKGVDSTLKIQPAKLEDSAVYLCASNQGSGGLQETQYFGPGTRLLVL.

This chain connects TRBV2 to TRBJ1-5, with D perhaps TRBD1 (5 bases). Germline loops: CDR1 SNHLY, CDR2 FYNNEI. Between the trimmed V and J ends, which lost 3 bases and 6 bases, there was a span of 9 bases. CDR3 length: 13 amino acids. The CDR3 DNA sequence: TGTGCCAGCAGTGAGGTTGGGGCTCAGCCCCAGCATTTT. Amino acid sequence: CASSEVGAQPQHF.

V and J are TRBV11-3 and TRBJ2-1; no reliable D call. The germline CDR1 and CDR2 sequences are SGHNT and YENEEA. CDR3 length equals 15 residues. V shed 6 bases and J shed 2 bases, with 14 bases lying between them. The CDR3 DNA reads TGTGCCAGCAGGTTAAGGCTGCAGGCCTACAATGAGCAGTTCTTC. It yields the protein CASRLRLQAYNEQFF.